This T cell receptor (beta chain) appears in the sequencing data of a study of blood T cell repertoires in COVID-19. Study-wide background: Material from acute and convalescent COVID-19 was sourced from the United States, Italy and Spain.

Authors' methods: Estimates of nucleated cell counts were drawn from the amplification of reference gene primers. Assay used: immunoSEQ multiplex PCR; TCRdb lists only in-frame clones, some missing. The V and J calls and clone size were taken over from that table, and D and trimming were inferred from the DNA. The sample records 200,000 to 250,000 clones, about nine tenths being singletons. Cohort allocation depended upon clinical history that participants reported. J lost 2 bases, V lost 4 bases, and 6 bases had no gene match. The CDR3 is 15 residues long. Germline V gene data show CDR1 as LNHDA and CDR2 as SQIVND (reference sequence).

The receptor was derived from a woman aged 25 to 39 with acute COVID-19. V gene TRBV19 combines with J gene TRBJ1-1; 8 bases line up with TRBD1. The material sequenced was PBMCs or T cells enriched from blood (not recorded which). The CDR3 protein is CASSTNGQGNTEAFF. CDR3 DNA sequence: TGTGCCAGTAGTACCAACGGACAGGGAAACACTGAAGCTTTCTTT.